This TCR beta chain comes out of a study of blood T cells in healthy people across ages. Losses at the gene ends were 0 bases for V and 4 bases for J; bases not matched to a gene: 5. Germline CDR1 DFQATT, CDR2 SNEGSKA (reference sequence). The CDR3 sequence is 14 residues long. Primers used in a second PCR of roughly 6 to 11 cycles were a sample-barcoded 5' primer and a J-beta primer mix. TCRdb used MiXCR to reprocess the 5' RACE reads, holding one entry per CDR3 protein. The profile shows about 840,000 distinct CDR3 sequences, 25% to 30% of them singletons. The same specimen was also included in a second study, on T cells of mothers and their children.

Material for sequencing was blood. The sequence was collected from a woman aged 40 to 50 in good health. The chain recombines TRBV20-1 with TRBJ2-7; 8 nucleotides line up with TRBD1. The CDR3 nucleotides are TGCAGTGCTAGAGATCCCAGGGGGCGGTACGAGCAGTACTTC. Its translation: CSARDPRGRYEQYF.